This is a list of T cell receptor beta chains from one sample in a study of Tregs in tolerant kidney transplant recipients. Only in-frame clones appear in the TCRdb table, and some are missing; sequencing was by immunoSEQ multiplex PCR. The table shows thousands of clones, with 56% occurring only once. No antigens are known for them. The sequenced sample consisted of CD8+ T cells from blood cultured with allogeneic cells. The receptors come from a human donor in good health. The CDR3 runs from the conserved cysteine through the conserved F or W. Each record gives: CDR3 protein, V gene.

CASSLWDTYEQYF TRBV7-6
CASSQPRTSQGYEQFF TRBV7-6
CASSPPRGAYNEQFF TRBV7-9
CASTSGIEQFF TRBV6-6
CASSQEDWTLNQPQHF TRBV4-1
CSAGGSPYEQYF TRBV29-1
CASSYHRDLGAYEQYF TRBV7-9
CASSSMGLLVLGAFF TRBV7-9
CASSPLAGTYEQYF TRBV4-1
CASSYFTDEKLFF TRBV6-5
CASSLGGFSNQPQHF TRBV13
CASSYGGGGFGYTF TRBV6-5
CASSEWVMQPTEAFF TRBV6-1
CASSGRQGTSYEQYF TRBV11-2
CASILAGGAHTEAFF TRBV6-5
CASSLTGGTGPRLEDTQYF TRBV7-3
CASSLTPSLNTEAFF TRBV5-6
CASSATSGSTDTQYF TRBV19
CASSVARDTAPQIF TRBV9
CASSLGTGGPYEQYF TRBV7-7
CASSGTDLYEQYF TRBV5-1
CSVEPLGADMTYGYTF TRBV29-1
CASSYLTGHRTDTQYF TRBV6-6
CASSELSSTDTQYF TRBV25-1
CASSGDREVNQPQHF TRBV7-9
CASSISPGVWTEQYF TRBV19
CASSQVLGNDYGYTF TRBV4-1
CASSQHPGDRGSHEQYF TRBV23-1
CASSQVHPTSGEQYF TRBV4-3
CASSWGVGAYEQYF TRBV5-6
CASSLGAGYYEQYF TRBV5-1
CARQGSYGYTF TRBV2
CATQVGDTEAFF TRBV10-3
CASSLGGSNEQFF TRBV11-3
CSVVLEGEPYNYGYTF TRBV29-1
CASRRRGYTEAFF TRBV19
CASSYGTGDEQYF TRBV10-3
CASSQDRGLAREQYF TRBV4-2
CASSQAGTPYNEQFF TRBV7-6
CASSYNMQETQYF TRBV6-6
CASSRTGTGELFF TRBV6-5
CASSSPTDQETQYF TRBV9
CASSVSGGKEQYF TRBV19
CASSVGERGRGETQYF TRBV9
CASSPGWDVSYEQYF TRBV27
CASSQGWRYGYTF TRBV19
CASIGGDGAQYF TRBV4-2
CASSPRWSGGLSDEQYF TRBV7-6
CASSLSGTDTQYF TRBV27
CASSLTGLGYEQYF TRBV19
CASSPPAHFEQYF TRBV7-9
CASSLAGQVYQETQYF TRBV5-5
CASRDTGQFYYGYTF TRBV9